This TCR beta chain was captured by sequencing in a study of shared clonotypes between healthy human individuals. As defined, naive CD8 cells were CD45RO-negative and positively selected for CCR7, with terminally differentiated effector memory CD45RA+ cells excluded. The CDR3 consists of 16 residues. The study ran the assay at deep level. Clones were sequenced by immunoSEQ multiplex PCR, and TCRdb holds only the in-frame ones, with some missing. Seen here are about 2.1 million clones, around 93% observed once, and the top ten hold about 1.7%. To note about this clone: The antigen is undetermined.

The study, taken as a whole, reports: It was the non-shared clonotypes that had lower generation probabilities than clonotypes shared by all four donors.

Sequencing was done on a sample of naive CD8+ T cells from PBMCs. This rearrangement joins TRBV21-1 to TRBJ2-7; the D segment call TRBD2 is taken from the table without a DNA check. TRBV21-1 is shown as a pseudogene. This clonotype originated in a young man in good health. Some clones in this sample may be carry-over from other donors' samples. In DNA, the CDR3 is TGTGCCAGCAGCACTGCACCGGGACTAGTGGTTTACGAGCAGTACTTC. Its translation is CASSTAPGLVVYEQYF.